This record looks at one TCR beta chain sequence and its context. Time point given: pretreatment peripheral blood. The V end was cut by 3 bases, the J end by 0 bases, with 11 bases between. Germline values: CDR1 MNHNS, CDR2 SASEGT. This CDR3 is built from 15 residues. This specimen belongs to a study of PD-L1 blockade in urothelial cancer. Each PCR received spiked synthetic TCR analog templates. The table came from immunoSEQ multiplex PCR; TCRdb's copy has only in-frame clones and leaves some out. The sample lists roughly 130,000 clones, 84% occurring once. Sequences were derived from PBMCs, sampled around atezolizumab (anti-PD-L1) treatment. The source of this sequence is a man in his fifties or sixties with urothelial cancer. The chain is built from TRBV6-1 and TRBJ1-1; D possibly corresponds to TRBD1 (6 bases). Written as DNA, the CDR3 is TGTGCCAGCAGTGACAGGGGTAGGGTGAACACTGAAGCTTTCTTT. Its translation is CASSDRGRVNTEAFF.